Following are 17 T cell receptor beta chains from one sample sequenced in a study of T-cell reconstitution after alpha-beta-depleted transplantation in children. Library preparation (for TCRbeta) was performed with unique molecular identifiers. Using its own MiXCR run on the PCR reads, TCRdb lists one record per CDR3 protein. The sample includes around 580,000 distinct CDR3 sequences, 25% to 30% of them seen just once. Sequencing used PBMCs, obtained before TCRalphabeta/CD19-depleted stem cell transplant. These receptors came from a boy younger than two with Wiskott-Aldrich syndrome, due to receive a stem cell transplant.

The table lists this clonotype with a few counts. The chain uses TRBV11-2 and TRBJ1-1; D remains unclear. CDR3 length: 12 residues. Germline CDR1 and CDR2: SGHAT and FQNNGV. The V and J ends lost 5 bases and 7 bases respectively, with 11 bases between them. The CDR3 DNA reads as TGTGCCAGCAGCCCCTCGAGGAGTGAAGCTTTCTTT. It encodes CASSPSRSEAFF.

The rearrangement uses TRBV3-1 and TRBJ1-3; no firm D call. Germline values: CDR1 LGHDT, CDR2 YNNKEL (reference sequence). The CDR3 extends over 16 amino acids. The V end lost 0 bases, the J end lost 0 bases, and 9 bases lay between the germline ends. The CDR3 protein is CASSQEGSGSGNTIYF. In DNA form, the CDR3 reads TGTGCCAGCAGCCAAGAGGGCTCAGGCTCTGGAAACACCATATATTTT.

This clonotype was seen a handful of times. The chain links TRBV19 to TRBJ2-7; D is uncertain. Germline V gives CDR1 LNHDA, CDR2 SQIVND (reference sequence). The CDR3 has 15 residues. V gave up 5 bases and J gave up 5 bases, with 19 bases separating them. The DNA for the CDR3 is TGTGCCAGTAGTCCTCAACGACGGGCCGTGCACGAGCAGTACTTC. Amino acid sequence: CASSPQRRAVHEQYF.

The chain recombines TRBV5-1 with TRBJ2-5; D not resolved. V was trimmed by 4 bases and J by 5 bases, leaving 9 bases between them. The germline V gene has CDR1 SGHRS and CDR2 YFSETQ. CDR3 size: 12 residues. CDR3 bases: TGCGCCAGCAGCGCAGTTATGGAGACCCAGTACTTC. This gives the protein CASSAVMETQYF.

CDR3 coding DNA: TGTGCCATCAGTTGGACTTCCAACGAGCAGTACTTC. Translated: CAISWTSNEQYF. This rearrangement joins TRBV10-3 to TRBJ2-7; possibly TRBD2 for D (5 bases). The CDR3 consists of 12 residues. V lost 5 bases to trimming and J lost 5 bases, with 10 bases between them. From germline, CDR1 is ENHRY and CDR2 SYGVKD.

V usage is TRBV28 and J usage is TRBJ2-7, with 8 nucleotides matching TRBD1. The CDR3 has 16 amino acids. The V gene's germline CDR1 is MDHEN and CDR2 SYDVKM. After removal of 5 bases from V and 2 bases from J, the junction contained 11 bases not matched to a gene. CDR3 loop: CASSPLLRTGPYEQYF. In nucleotides, the CDR3 is TGTGCCAGCAGTCCCCTACTCCGGACAGGGCCCTACGAGCAGTACTTC.

The chain links TRBV30 to TRBJ1-1; maybe TRBD1 (5 bases). CDR1 GTSNPN and CDR2 SVGIG come from the germline V gene (reference sequence). V shed 0 bases and J shed 5 bases, with 10 bases lying between them. The CDR3 is 13 residues long. The CDR3 DNA reads TGTGCCTGGAGTGTTTTCCGGGGGACTGAAGCTTTCTTT. Translating gives CAWSVFRGTEAFF.

The chain employs TRBV4-1 and TRBJ2-1; 14 bases agree with TRBD2. Germline V gene sequence: CDR1 MGHRA, CDR2 YSYEKL. Germline trimming cut 1 base from V and 7 bases from J; bases unmatched to any gene: 6. The CDR3 runs 17 residues. CDR3 sequence (DNA): TGCGCCAGCAGCCAAGCTGTGGGACTAGCGGGAGAAAATGAGCAGTTCTTC. Translating gives CASSQAVGLAGENEQFF.

This clonotype was found a few times. The chain joins TRBV20-1 to TRBJ2-3, with D maybe TRBD2 (6 bases). The CDR3 loop spans 13 amino acids. V gave up 1 base and J gave up 4 bases, with 9 bases separating them. Germline lookup yields CDR1 DFQATT and CDR2 SNEGSKA (reference sequence). The CDR3 region is CSARGGGADTQYF. The CDR3 region has the DNA TGCAGTGCTAGAGGAGGCGGGGCAGATACGCAGTATTTT.

The chain couples TRBV29-1 to TRBJ2-3; D tentatively fits TRBD1 or TRBD2 (6 bases each). V lost 7 bases to trimming and J lost 6 bases, with 20 bases between them. CDR1 is SQVTM and CDR2 is ANQGSEA in the germline V gene. CDR3 length: 14 residues. This CDR3 is CSAPGKGGRDTQYF. CDR3 nucleotide sequence: TGCAGCGCACCCGGGAAGGGGGGACGGGATACGCAGTATTTT.

The chain carries TRBV9 and TRBJ2-1; a weak D match, TRBD1 (7 bases). This CDR3 is built from 15 residues. CDR1 is SGDLS, CDR2 YYNGEE, per germline. V was cut by 4 bases and J by 3 bases, with 14 bases left in between. The CDR3 coding sequence is TGTGCCAGCAGCTCTCAGGGGGACTTCTACAATGAGCAGTTCTTC. Its translation is CASSSQGDFYNEQFF.

V usage is TRBV5-1 and J usage is TRBJ1-2, with no clear D. This CDR3 is built from 15 residues. Trimming shortened V by 4 bases and J by 2 bases, and 15 bases separated the two germline ends. Germline CDR1 is SGHRS and CDR2 is YFSETQ. The chain's CDR3 is CASSAPETANYGYTF. The CDR3 DNA is TGCGCCAGCAGCGCCCCCGAGACGGCGAACTATGGCTACACCTTC.

The chain employs TRBV6-5 and TRBJ2-7, with TRBD1 as a possible D gene (6 bases). The V end lost 0 bases, the J end lost 3 bases, and 9 bases lay between the germline ends. This CDR3 region has 14 residues. In germline, CDR1 is MNHEY, CDR2 SVGAGI. The CDR3 DNA follows: TGTGCCAGCAGTTACTCGACAGGCTACTACGAGCAGTACTTC. It yields the protein CASSYSTGYYEQYF.

The chain has TRBV28 and TRBJ1-2; no definite D call. The V and J ends lost 4 bases and 0 bases respectively, with 9 bases between them. Germline CDR1 is MDHEN and CDR2 is SYDVKM. The CDR3 length is 14 residues. The CDR3 loop reads CASSSTETNYGYTF. CDR3 coding DNA: TGTGCCAGCAGTTCGACTGAGACTAACTATGGCTACACCTTC.

The V gene is TRBV5-1, the J gene TRBJ1-2; 7 bases agree with TRBD1. The V gene's germline CDR1 is SGHRS and CDR2 YFSETQ. The length of the CDR3 is 16 residues. With 4 bases clipped from V and 6 bases from J, the junction kept 15 bases outside the gene matches. This CDR3 is CASSISPQGIIDGYTF. The CDR3 nucleotides are TGCGCCAGCAGCATTTCCCCACAGGGGATCATCGATGGCTACACCTTC.

The genes are TRBV5-1 and TRBJ1-6; the D is unclear. Germline CDR1 SGHRS, CDR2 YFSETQ. V was pared by 0 bases and J by 8 bases, with 12 bases between. CDR3 length: 15 amino acids. This CDR3 reads CASSLDSLWDSPLHF. CDR3 DNA: TGCGCCAGCAGCTTGGATTCTCTGTGGGATTCACCCCTCCACTTT.

This clonotype was counted a few times. The chain links TRBV25-1 to TRBJ2-1; no reliable D call. Deletions cut 5 bases from V and 9 bases from J, with 14 bases between. This CDR3 spans 13 amino acids. CDR1 MGHDK and CDR2 SYGVNS come from the germline V gene. In DNA, the CDR3 is TGTGCCAGCAGTCCCAACATATTTGGTGAGCAGTTCTTC. It is translated as CASSPNIFGEQFF.